The present T cell receptor beta chain was sequenced within a study of blood T cell repertoires in COVID-19. Study-wide background: Sources were T cells, B-cell-depleted T cells, or PBMCs; the material itself was cDNA or gDNA.

Clones were sequenced by immunoSEQ multiplex PCR, and TCRdb holds only the in-frame ones, with some missing. The sample shows 200,000 to 300,000 clones, roughly 86% of them seen only once. V lost 2 bases and J lost 3; bases outside the gene matches: 13. CDR1 KGHSH and CDR2 LQKENI come from the germline V gene. The CDR3 has 21 residues. The gene calls are TRBV18 and TRBJ2-1, with TRBD2 matching over 16 bases. The material sequenced was peripheral blood. The TCR comes from a woman in her fifties or sixties with COVID-19, enrolled during active disease. CDR3: CASSPRDPGLAGGQYYNEQFF. As DNA, the CDR3 is TGTGCCAGCTCACCAAGAGACCCGGGACTAGCGGGAGGGCAGTACTACAATGAGCAGTTCTTC.